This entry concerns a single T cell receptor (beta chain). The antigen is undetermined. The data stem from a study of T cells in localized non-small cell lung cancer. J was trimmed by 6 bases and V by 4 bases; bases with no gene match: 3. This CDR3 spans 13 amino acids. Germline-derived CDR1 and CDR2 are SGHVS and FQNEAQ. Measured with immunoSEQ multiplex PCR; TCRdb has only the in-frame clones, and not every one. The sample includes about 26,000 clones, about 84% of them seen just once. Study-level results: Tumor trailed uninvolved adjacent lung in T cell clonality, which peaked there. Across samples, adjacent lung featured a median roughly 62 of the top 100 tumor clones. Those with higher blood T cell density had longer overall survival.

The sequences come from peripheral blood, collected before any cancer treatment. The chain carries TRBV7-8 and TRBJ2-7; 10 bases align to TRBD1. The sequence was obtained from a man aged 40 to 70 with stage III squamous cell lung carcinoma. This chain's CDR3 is CASSWDRGGEQYV. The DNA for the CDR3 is TGTGCCAGCAGCTGGGACAGGGGCGGCGAGCAGTACGTC.